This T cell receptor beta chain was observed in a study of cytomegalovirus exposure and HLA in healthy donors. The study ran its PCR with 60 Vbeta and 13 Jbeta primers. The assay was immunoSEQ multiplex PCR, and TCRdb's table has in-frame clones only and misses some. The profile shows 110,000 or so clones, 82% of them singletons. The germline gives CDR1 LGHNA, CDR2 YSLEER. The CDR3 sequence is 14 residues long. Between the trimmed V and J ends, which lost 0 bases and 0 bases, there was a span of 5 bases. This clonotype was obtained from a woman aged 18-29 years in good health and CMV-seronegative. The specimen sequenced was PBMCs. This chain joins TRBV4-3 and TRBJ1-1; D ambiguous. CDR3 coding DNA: TGCGCCAGCAGCCAAGAGCGAGTGAACACTGAAGCTTTCTTT. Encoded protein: CASSQERVNTEAFF.